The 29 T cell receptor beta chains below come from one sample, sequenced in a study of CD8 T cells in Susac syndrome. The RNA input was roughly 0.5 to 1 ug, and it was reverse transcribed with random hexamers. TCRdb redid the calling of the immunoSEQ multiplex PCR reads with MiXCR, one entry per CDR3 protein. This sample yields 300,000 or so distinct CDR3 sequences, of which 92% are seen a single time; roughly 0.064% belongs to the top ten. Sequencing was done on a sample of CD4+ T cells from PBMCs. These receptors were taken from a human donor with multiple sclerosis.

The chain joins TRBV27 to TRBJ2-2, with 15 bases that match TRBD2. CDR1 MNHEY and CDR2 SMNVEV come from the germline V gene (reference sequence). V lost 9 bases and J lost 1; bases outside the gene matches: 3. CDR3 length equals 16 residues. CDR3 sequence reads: CASGLAGGRNTGELFF. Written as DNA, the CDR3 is TGTGCCAGTGGACTAGCGGGAGGGAGGAACACCGGGGAGCTGTTTTTT.

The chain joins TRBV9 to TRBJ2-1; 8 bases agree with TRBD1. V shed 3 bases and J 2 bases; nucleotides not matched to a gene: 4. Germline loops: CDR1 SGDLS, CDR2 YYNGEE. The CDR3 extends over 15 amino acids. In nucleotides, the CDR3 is TGTGCCAGCAGCGCTCGACAGGGGCCCTACAATGAGCAGTTCTTC. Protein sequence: CASSARQGPYNEQFF.

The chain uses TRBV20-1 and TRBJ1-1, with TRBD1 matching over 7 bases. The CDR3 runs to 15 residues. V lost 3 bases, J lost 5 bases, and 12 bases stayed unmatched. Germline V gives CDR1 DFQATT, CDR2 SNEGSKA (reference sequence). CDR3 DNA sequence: TGCAGTGCTAGGGAGACAGGGAAGAGGTATACTGAAGCTTTCTTT. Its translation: CSARETGKRYTEAFF.

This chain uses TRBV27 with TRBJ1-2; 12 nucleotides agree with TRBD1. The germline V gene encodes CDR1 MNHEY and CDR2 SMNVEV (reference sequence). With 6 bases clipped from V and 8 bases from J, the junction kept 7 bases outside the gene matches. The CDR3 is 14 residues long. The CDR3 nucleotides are TGTGCCAGCAGACGACCCGGGACAGGGGGCGGCTACACCTTC. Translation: CASRRPGTGGGYTF.

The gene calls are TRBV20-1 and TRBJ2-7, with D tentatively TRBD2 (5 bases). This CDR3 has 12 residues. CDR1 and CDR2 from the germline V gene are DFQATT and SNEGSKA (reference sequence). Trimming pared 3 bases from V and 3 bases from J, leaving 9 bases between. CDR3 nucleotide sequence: TGCAGTGCTAGGGCCAGCGGCTACGAGCAGTACTTC. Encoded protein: CSARASGYEQYF.

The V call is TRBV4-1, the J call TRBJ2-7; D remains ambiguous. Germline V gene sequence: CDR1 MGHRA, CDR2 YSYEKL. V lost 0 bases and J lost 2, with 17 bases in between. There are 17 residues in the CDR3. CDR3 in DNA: TGCGCCAGCAGCCAAGATCCTCGGGCAGGTCTACCCTACGAGCAGTACTTC. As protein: CASSQDPRAGLPYEQYF.

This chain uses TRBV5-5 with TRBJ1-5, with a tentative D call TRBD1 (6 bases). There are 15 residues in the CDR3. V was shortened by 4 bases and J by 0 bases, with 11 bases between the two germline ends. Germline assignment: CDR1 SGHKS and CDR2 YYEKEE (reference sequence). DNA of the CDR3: TGTGCCAGCAGCCCCTACAGGGATAGCAATCAGCCCCAGCATTTT. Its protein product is CASSPYRDSNQPQHF. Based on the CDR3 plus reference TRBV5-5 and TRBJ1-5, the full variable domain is DAGVTQSPTHLIKTRGQQVTLRCSPISGHKSVSWYQQVLGQGPQFIFQYYEKEERGRGNFPDRFSARQFPNYSSELNVNALLLGDSALYLCASSPYRDSNQPQHFGDGTRLSIL.

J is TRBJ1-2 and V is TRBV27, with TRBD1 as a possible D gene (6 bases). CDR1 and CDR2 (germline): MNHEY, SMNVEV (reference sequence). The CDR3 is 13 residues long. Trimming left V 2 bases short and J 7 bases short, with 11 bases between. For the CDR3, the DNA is TGTGCCAGCAGTTTAATGGGGGCGGCTGGCTACACCTTC. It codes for CASSLMGAAGYTF.

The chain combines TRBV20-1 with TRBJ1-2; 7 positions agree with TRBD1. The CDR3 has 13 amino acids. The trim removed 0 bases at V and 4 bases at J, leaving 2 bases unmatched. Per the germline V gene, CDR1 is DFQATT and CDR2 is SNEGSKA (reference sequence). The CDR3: CSARDRGGYGYTF. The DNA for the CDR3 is TGCAGTGCTAGAGACAGGGGGGGCTATGGCTACACCTTC.

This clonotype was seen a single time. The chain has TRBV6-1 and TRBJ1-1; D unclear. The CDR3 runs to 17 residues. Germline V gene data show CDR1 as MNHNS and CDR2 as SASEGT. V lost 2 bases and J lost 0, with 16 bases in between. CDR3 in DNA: TGTGCCAGCAGTGAAATGCCTGGCGCCGCGATGAACACTGAAGCTTTCTTT. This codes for CASSEMPGAAMNTEAFF.

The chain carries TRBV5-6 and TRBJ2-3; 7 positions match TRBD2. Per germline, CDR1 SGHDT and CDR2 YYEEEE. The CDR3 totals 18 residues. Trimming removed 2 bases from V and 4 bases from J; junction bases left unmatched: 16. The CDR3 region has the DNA TGTGCCAGCAGCTTCCCTAGCGGAGACCTTAAACTGGCAGATACGCAGTATTTT. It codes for CASSFPSGDLKLADTQYF.

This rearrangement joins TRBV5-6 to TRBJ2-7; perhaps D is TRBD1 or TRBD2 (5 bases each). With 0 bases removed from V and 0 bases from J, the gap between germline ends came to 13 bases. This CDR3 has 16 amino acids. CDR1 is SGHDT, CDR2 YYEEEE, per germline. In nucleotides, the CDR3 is TGTGCCAGCAGCTTGGGGGGACCTCCCTTCTCCTACGAGCAGTACTTC. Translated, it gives CASSLGGPPFSYEQYF.

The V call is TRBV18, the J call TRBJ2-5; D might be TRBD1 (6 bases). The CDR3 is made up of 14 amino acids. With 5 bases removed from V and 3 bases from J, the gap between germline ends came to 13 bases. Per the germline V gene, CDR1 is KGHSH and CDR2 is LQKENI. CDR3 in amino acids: CASSNEQGEETQYF. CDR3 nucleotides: TGTGCCAGCTCAAACGAACAGGGCGAAGAGACCCAGTACTTC.

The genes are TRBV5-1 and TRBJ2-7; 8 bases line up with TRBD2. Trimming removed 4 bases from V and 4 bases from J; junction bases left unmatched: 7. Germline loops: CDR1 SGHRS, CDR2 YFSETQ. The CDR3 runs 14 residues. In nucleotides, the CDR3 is TGCGCCAGCAGCGCCGGGACTAGTGATTACGAGCAGTACTTC. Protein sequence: CASSAGTSDYEQYF.

In nucleotides, the CDR3 is TGTGCCAGCAGTGTACCCCGCGGGAGAAGCCAAGCAACTAATGAAAAACTGTTTTTT. This encodes CASSVPRGRSQATNEKLFF. The V and J genes are TRBV6-1 and TRBJ1-4; no clear D. The CDR3 loop spans 19 amino acids. Per germline, CDR1 MNHNS and CDR2 SASEGT. V shed 4 bases and J shed 0 bases, with 21 bases lying between them.

CDR3 sequence: CASSLPGAYYGYTF. DNA for the CDR3: TGTGCCAGCAGCCTCCCAGGGGCCTACTATGGCTACACCTTC. V and J are TRBV12-3 or TRBV12-4 and TRBJ1-2; TRBD1 might be the D (6 bases). This CDR3 contains 14 residues. Trimming took off 6 bases at V and 3 bases at J, with 14 bases between the two ends.

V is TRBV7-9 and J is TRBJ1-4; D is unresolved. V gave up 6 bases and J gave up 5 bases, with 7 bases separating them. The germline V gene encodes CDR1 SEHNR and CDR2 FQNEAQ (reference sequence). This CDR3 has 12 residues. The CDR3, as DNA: TGTGCCAGCAGTCGGGGAAATGAAAAACTGTTTTTT. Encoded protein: CASSRGNEKLFF.

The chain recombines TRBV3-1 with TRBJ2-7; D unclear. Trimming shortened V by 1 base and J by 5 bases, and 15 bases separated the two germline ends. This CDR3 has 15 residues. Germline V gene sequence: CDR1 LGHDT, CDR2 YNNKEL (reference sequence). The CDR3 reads CASSQAPTNIHEQYF. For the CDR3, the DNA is TGTGCCAGCAGCCAAGCCCCAACTAATATCCACGAGCAGTACTTC.

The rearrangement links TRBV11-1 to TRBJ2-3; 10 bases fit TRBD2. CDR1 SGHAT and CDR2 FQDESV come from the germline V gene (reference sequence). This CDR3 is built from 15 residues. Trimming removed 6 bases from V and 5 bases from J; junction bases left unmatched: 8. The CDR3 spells CASSKGTSVVDTQYF. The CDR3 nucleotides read TGTGCCAGCAGTAAAGGGACTAGCGTTGTAGATACGCAGTATTTT.

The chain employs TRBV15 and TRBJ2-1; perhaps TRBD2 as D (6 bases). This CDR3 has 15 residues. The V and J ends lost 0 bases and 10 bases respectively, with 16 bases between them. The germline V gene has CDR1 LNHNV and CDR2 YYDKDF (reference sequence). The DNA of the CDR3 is TGTGCCACCAGCAGAGATCCCTATAGCGGAAGCGAGCAGTTCTTC. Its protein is CATSRDPYSGSEQFF.

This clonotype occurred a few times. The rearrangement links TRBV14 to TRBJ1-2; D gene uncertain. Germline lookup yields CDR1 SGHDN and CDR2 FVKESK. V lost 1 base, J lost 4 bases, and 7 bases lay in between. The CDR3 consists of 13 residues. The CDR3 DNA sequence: TGTGCCAGCAGCCAAGCCAGATCCTATGGCTACACCTTC. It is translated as CASSQARSYGYTF.

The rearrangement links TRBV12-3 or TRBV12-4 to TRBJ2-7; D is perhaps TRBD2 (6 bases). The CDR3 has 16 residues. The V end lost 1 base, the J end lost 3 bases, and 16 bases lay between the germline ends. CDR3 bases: TGTGCCAGCAGTTTAGGGCGGGGCCGCGTACACTACGAGCAGTACTTC. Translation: CASSLGRGRVHYEQYF.

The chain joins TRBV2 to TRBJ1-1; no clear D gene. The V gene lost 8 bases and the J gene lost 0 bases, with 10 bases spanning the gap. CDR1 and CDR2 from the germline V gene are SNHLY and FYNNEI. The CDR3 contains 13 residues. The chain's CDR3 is CASGRAMNTEAFF. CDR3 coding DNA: TGTGCCAGCGGGCGGGCCATGAACACTGAAGCTTTCTTT.

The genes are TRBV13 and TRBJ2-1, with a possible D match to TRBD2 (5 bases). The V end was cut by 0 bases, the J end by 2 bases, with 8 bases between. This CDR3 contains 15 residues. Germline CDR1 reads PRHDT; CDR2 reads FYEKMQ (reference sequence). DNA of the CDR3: TGTGCCAGCAGCTTAGGTGGGAGTACCTACAATGAGCAGTTCTTC. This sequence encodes CASSLGGSTYNEQFF.

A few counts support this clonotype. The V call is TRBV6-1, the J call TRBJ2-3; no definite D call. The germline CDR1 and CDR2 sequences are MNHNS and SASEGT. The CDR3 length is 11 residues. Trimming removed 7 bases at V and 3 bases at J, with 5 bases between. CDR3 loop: CASMTTDTQYF. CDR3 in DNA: TGTGCCAGCATGACAACAGATACGCAGTATTTT.

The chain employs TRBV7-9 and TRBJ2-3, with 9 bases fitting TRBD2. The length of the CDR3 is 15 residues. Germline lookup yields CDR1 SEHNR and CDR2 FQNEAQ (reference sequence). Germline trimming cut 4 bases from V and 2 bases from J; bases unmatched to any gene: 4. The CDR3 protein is CASSSRLADTDTQYF. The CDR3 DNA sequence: TGTGCCAGCAGCTCCCGACTAGCGGACACAGATACGCAGTATTTT.

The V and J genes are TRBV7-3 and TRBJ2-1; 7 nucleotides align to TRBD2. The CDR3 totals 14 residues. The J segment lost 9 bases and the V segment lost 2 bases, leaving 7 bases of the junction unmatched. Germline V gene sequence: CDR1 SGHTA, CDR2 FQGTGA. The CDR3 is CASSLQGSGAEQFF. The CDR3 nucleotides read TGTGCCAGCAGCTTACAAGGGAGCGGGGCTGAGCAGTTCTTC.

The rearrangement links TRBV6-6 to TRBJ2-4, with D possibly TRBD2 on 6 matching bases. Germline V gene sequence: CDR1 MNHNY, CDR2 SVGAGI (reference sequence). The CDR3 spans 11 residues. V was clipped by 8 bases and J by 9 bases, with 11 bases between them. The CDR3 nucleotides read TGTGCCAGCGGGAGGACCCCCATTCAGTACTTC. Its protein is CASGRTPIQYF.

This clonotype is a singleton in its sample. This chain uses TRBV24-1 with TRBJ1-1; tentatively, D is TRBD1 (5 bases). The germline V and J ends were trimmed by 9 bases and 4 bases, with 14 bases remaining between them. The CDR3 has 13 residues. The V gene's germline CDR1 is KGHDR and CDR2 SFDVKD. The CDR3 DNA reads TGTGCCACCGAGGGGAGGAGGGGCACTGAAGCTTTCTTT. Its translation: CATEGRRGTEAFF.